The entry below describes one T cell receptor (beta chain). Its antigen is unidentified. The data were taken from a study of cytomegalovirus exposure and HLA in healthy donors. The CDR3 covers 14 residues. The V end was cut by 5 bases, the J end by 4 bases, with 14 bases between. Germline CDR1 and CDR2: MNHEY and SVGAGI. Study-level findings and limits: TCR beta sequences reportedly predicted the HLA-A and HLA-B alleles of most subjects accurately. TCR beta chain V- and J-gene trimming was linked, in a later analysis, to a missense variant in DCLRE1C.

Primers for the PCR totalled 60 Vbeta and 13 Jbeta. Data came from immunoSEQ multiplex PCR; TCRdb stores just in-frame clones and leaves some out. The table lists about 230,000 clones, 70% to 80% of them singletons, with less than 3.5% in the top ten. This TCR was sampled from a woman in her sixties or seventies in good health and CMV-seropositive. The chain joins TRBV6-5 to TRBJ1-1, with D unresolved. The source material was PBMCs. The CDR3 DNA sequence: TGTGCCAGCAGTGAATCCGGGGAGATCACTGAAGCTTTCTTT. Its protein product is CASSESGEITEAFF.